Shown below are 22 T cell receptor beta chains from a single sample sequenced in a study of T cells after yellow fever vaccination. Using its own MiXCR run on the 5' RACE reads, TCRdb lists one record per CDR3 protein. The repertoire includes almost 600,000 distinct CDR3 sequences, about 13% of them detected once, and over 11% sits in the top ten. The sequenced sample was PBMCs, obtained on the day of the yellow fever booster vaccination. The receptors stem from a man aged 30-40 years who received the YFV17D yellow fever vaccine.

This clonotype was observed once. CDR3 residues: CSARDLAGAQETQYF. CDR3 bases: TGCAGTGCTAGAGATCTTGCGGGGGCCCAAGAGACCCAGTACTTC. The chain recombines TRBV20-1 with TRBJ2-5; D possibly corresponds to TRBD2 (7 bases). Germline values: CDR1 DFQATT, CDR2 SNEGSKA (reference sequence). Trimming took 0 bases from V and 1 from J, leaving 12 bases between them. The CDR3 consists of 15 residues.

CDR3 sequence: CASSLAFGSYEQYF. As DNA, the CDR3 is TGCGCCAGCAGCTTGGCGTTCGGGAGCTACGAGCAGTACTTC. The V call is TRBV5-1, the J call TRBJ2-7; TRBD2 might be the D (6 bases). There are 14 residues in the CDR3. CDR1 and CDR2 (germline): SGHRS, YFSETQ. Trimming removed 0 bases at V and 3 bases at J, with 10 bases between.

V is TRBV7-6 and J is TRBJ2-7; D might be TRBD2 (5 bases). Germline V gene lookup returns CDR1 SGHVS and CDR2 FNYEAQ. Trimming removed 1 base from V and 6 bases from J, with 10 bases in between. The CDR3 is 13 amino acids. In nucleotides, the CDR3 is TGTGCCAGCAGCTTAGGAGGGTTCGGCGAGCAGTACTTC. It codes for CASSLGGFGEQYF.

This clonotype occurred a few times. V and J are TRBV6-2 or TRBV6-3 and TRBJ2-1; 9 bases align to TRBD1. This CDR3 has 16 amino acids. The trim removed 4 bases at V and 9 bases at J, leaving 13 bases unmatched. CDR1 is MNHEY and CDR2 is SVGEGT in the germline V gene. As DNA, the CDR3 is TGTGCCAGCAGTTCCTCAGGGACAGGGCTTTCATCTGAGCAGTTCTTC. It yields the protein CASSSSGTGLSSEQFF.

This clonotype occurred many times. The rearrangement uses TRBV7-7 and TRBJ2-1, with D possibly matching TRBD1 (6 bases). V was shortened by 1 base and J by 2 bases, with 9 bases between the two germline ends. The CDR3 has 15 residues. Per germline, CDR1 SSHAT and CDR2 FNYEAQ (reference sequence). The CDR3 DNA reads TGTGCCAGCAGCTTAGGACAGGCGACCTACAATGAGCAGTTCTTC. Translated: CASSLGQATYNEQFF. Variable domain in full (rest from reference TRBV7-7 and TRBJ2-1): GAGVSQSPRYKVTKRGQDVTLRCDPISSHATLYWYQQALGQGPEFLTYFNYEAQPDKSGLPSDRFSAERPEGSISTLTIQRTEQRDSAMYRCASSLGQATYNEQFFGPGTRLTVL.

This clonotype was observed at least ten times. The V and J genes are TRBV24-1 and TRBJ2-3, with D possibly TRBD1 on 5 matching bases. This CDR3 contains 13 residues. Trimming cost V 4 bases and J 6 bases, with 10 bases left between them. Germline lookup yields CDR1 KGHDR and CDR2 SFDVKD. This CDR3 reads CATSDTRQDTQYF. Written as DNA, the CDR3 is TGTGCCACCAGTGACACTCGACAGGATACGCAGTATTTT.

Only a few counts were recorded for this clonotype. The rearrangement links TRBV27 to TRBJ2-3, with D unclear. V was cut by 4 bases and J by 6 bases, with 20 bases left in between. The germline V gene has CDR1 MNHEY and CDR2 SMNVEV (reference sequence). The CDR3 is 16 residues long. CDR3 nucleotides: TGTGCCAGCAGTTCACTGGGTATATATTCGCAGGATACGCAGTATTTT. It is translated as CASSSLGIYSQDTQYF.

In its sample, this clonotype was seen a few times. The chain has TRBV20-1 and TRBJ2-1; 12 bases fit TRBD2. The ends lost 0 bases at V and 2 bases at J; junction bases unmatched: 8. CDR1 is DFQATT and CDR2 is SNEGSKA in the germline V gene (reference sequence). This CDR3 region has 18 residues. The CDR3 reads CSARDLLAGGGTYNEQFF. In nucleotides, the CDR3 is TGCAGTGCTAGAGATTTGCTAGCGGGAGGGGGCACCTACAATGAGCAGTTCTTC.

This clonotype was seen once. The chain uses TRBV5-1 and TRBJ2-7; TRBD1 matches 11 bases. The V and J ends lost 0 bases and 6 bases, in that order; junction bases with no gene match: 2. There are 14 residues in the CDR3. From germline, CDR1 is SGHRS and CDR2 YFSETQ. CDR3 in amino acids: CASSLGTGGFEQYF. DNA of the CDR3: TGCGCCAGCAGCTTGGGGACAGGGGGCTTCGAGCAGTACTTC.

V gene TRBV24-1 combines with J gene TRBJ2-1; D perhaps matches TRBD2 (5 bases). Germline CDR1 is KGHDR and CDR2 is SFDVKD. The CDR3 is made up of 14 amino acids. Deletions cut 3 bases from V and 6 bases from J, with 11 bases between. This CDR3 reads CATSDPHLANEQFF. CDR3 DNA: TGTGCCACCAGTGATCCCCATCTAGCCAATGAGCAGTTCTTC.

The CDR3 here is CASSPAAGTGTDTQYF. CDR3 DNA: TGTGCCAGCAGCCCCGCGGCCGGGACTGGGACAGATACGCAGTATTTT. The rearrangement uses TRBV5-4 and TRBJ2-3; TRBD2 might be the D (6 bases). The CDR3 consists of 16 residues. The germline V and J ends were trimmed by 4 bases and 3 bases, with 18 bases remaining between them. Germline V gene lookup returns CDR1 SGHNT and CDR2 YYREEE (reference sequence).

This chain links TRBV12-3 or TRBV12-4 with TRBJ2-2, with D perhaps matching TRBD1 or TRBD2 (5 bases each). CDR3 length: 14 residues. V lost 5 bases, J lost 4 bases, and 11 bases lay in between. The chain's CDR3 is CASSVGPSTGELFF. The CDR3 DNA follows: TGTGCCAGCAGTGTGGGACCCAGCACCGGGGAGCTGTTTTTT.

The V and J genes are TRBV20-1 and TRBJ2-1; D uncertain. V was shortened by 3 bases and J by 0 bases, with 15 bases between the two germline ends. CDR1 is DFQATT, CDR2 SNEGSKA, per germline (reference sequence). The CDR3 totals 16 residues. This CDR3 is CSASSNKASSYNEQFF. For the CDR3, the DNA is TGCAGTGCTAGCTCTAATAAAGCGAGCTCCTACAATGAGCAGTTCTTC.

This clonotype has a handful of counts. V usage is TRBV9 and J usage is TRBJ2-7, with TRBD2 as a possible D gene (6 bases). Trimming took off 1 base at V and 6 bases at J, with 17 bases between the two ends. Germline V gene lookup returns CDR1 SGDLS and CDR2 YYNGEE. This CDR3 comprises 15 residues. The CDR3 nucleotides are TGTGCCAGCAGCGTATCAGGAGGGGCCCTTGGCGAGCAGTACTTC. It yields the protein CASSVSGGALGEQYF. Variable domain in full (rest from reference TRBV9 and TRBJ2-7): DSGVTQTPKHLITATGQRVTLRCSPRSGDLSVYWYQQSLDQGLQFLIQYYNGEERAKGNILERFSAQQFPDLHSELNLSSLELGDSALYFCASSVSGGALGEQYFGPGTRLTVT.

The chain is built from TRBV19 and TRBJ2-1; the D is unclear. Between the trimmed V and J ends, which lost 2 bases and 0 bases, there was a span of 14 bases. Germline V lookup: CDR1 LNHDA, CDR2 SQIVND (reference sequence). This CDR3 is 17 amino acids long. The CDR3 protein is CASSIPQFFRSYNEQFF. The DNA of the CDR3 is TGTGCCAGTAGTATACCCCAGTTTTTCCGCTCCTACAATGAGCAGTTCTTC.

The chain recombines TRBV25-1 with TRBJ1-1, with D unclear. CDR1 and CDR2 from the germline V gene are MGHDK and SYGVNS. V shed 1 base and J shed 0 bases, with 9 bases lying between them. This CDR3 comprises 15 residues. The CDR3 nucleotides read TGTGCCAGCAGTGAATCAGACAACATGAACACTGAAGCTTTCTTT. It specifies CASSESDNMNTEAFF.

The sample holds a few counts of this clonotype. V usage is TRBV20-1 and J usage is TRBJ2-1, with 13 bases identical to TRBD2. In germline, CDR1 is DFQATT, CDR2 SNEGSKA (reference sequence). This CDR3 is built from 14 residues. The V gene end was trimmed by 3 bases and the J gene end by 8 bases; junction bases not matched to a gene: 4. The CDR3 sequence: CSARGTSGKDEQFF. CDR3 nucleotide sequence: TGCAGTGCTAGGGGGACTAGCGGGAAGGATGAGCAGTTCTTC.

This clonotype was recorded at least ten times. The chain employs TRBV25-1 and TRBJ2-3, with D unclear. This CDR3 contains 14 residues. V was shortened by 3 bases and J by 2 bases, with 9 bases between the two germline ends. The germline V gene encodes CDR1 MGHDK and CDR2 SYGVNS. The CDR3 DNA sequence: TGTGCCAGCAGTGACCTAAGCCTCACAGATACGCAGTATTTT. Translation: CASSDLSLTDTQYF.

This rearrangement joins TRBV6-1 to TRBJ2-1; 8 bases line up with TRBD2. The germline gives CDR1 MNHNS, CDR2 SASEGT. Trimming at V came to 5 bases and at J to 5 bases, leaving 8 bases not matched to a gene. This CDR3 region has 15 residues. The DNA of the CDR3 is TGTGCCAGCAGTAGGGGGACTAGGACTCACAATGAGCAGTTCTTC. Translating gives CASSRGTRTHNEQFF.

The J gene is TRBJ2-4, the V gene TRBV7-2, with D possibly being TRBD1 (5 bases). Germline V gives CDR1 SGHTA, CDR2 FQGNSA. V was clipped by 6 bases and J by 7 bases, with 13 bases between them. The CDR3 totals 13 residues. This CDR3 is CASSSARQNIQYF. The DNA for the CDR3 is TGTGCCAGCAGTTCAGCCAGACAGAACATTCAGTACTTC.

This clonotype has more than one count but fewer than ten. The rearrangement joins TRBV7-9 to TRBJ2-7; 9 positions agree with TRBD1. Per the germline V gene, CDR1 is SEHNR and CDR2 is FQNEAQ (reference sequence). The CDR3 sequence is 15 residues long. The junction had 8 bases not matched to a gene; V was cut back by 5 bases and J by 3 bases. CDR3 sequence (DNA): TGTGCCAGCAGCCCAAGCAGGGGACAGGGCTACGAGCAGTACTTC. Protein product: CASSPSRGQGYEQYF.

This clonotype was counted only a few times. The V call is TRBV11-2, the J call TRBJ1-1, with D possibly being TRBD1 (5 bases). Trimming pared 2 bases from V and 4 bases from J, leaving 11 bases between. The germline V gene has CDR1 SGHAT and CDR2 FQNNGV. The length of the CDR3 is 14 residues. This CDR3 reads CASSLYRGSTEAFF. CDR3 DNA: TGTGCCAGCAGCTTATACCGGGGGAGCACTGAAGCTTTCTTT.